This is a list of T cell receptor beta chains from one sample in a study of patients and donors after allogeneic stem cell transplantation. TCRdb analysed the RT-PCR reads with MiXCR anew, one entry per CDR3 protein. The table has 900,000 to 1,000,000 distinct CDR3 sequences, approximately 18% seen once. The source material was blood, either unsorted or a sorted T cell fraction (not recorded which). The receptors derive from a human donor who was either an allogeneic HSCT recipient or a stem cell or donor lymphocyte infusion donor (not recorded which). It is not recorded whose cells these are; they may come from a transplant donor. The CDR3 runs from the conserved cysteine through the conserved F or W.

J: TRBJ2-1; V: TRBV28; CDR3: CASSLPPEQFF
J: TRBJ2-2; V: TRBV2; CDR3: CASSLLLQNTGELFF
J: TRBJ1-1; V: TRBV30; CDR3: CAQHSNTEAFF
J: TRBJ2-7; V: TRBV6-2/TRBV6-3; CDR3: CATSQEGGLYF
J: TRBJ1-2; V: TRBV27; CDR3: CASSFGQGLYGYTF
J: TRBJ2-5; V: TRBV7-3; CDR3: CASSVTLKETQYF
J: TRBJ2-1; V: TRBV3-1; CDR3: CASSRRTSGSYNEQFF
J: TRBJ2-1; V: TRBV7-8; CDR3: CASSTMSLRGRSYNEQFF
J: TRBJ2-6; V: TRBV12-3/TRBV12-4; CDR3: CASSLVGGEGANVLTF
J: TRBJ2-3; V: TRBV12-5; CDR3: CASGLVSELGTQYF
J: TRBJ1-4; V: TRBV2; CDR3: CASTPPGMMEKLFF
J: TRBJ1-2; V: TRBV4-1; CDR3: CASSHKLTGANGYTF
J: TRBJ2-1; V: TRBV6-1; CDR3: CASSPRLAGGPGYNEQFF
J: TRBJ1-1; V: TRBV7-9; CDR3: CASSLERLGAFF
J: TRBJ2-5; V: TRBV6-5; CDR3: CASSYGGGVQETQYF
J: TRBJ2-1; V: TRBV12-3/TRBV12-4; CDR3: CASSPGRVLGQFF
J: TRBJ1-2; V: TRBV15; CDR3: CATSEQGARYGYTF
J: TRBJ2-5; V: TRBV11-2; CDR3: CASSRLDRAAETQYF
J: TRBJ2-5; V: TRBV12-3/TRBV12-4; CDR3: CASSSWTPVAETQYF
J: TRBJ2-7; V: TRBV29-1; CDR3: CSVEAGTKTGEQYF
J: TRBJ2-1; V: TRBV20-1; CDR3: CSAKILAGLDEQFF
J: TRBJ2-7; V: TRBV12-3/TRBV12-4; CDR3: CASRARPLRPNYEQYF
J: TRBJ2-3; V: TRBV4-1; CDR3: CASSPGLAGGATQYF
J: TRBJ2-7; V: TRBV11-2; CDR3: CASRLTGLAGSYEQYF
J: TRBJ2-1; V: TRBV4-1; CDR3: CASSQDLGTREIYNEQFF
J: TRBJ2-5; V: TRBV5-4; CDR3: CASSAQAGPQETQYF
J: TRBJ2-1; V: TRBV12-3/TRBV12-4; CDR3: CASRSGTGVNEQFF
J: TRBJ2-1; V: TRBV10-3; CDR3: CAISDPAGLAESSYNEQFF
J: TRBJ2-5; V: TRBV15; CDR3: CATSRPTYQETQYF
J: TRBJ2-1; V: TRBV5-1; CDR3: CASSAVSGRPSYNEQFF
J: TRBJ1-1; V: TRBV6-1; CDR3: CASRGLGGGTRGTEAFF
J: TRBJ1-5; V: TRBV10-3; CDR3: CAISESGGAFQPQHF
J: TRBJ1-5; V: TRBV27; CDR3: CASRHSNQPQHF
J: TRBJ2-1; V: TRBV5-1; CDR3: CASSPTGTPTILPYNEQFF
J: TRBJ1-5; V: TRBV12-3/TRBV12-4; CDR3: CASRNATGVSNQPQHF
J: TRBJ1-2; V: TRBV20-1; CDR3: CSAAQGGHGYTF
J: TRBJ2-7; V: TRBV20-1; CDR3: CSAQTRTGYEQYF